The present entry profiles one TCR beta chain with its context. The antigen remains undetermined. This sample was included in a study of T cell repertoires in cytomegalovirus infection. Study context: Recently identified HLA-C-restricted CMV epitopes were used, and well-studied HLA-B-restricted CMV epitopes were used as well. From public TCR beta signatures came an indication of both CMV infection and matching HLA type. Findings and limits, study-wide: HLA-C-restricted CMV-specific TCR beta clonotypes prevailed in the ex vivo response.

MiXCR, applied by TCRdb to the reads, yields one record per CDR3 protein. The sample shows hundreds of thousands of distinct CDR3 sequences, approximately 30% of them seen only once. The germline V gene encodes CDR1 LNHDA and CDR2 SQIVND (reference sequence). This CDR3 comprises 14 residues. The ends were cut back, 2 bases at V and 4 bases at J, with 9 bases in the middle. This TCR derives from a human donor in good health (CMV status not recorded). Some clones in this sample may be carry-over from other donors' samples. The material sequenced was cultured CD8+ T cells from PBMCs, taken from culture after CMV antigen stimulation. The chain joins TRBV19 to TRBJ1-5, with D unresolved. The CDR3 DNA sequence: TGTGCCAGTAGTATATATAGGGTGAATCAGCCCCAGCATTTT. It specifies CASSIYRVNQPQHF.